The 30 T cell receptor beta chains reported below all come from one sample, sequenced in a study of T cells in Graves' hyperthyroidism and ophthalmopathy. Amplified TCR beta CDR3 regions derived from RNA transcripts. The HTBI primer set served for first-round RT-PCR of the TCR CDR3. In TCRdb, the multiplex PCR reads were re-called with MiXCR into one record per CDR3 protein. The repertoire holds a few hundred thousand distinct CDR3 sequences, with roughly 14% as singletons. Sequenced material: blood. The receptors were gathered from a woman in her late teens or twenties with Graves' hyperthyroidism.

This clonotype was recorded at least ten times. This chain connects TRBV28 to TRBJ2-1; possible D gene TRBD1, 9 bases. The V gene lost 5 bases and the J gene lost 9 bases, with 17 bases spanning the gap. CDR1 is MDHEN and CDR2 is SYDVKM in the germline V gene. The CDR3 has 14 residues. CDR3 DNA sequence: TGTGCCAGCAGTAAACAGGGGGCGGGGGGTGAGCAGTTCTTC. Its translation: CASSKQGAGGEQFF.

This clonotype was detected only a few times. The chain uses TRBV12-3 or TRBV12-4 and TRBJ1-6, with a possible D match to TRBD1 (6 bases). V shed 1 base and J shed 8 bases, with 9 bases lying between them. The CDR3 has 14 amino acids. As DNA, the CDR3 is TGTGCCAGCAGTTTAGGGGGGCGTTATTCACCCCTCCACTTT. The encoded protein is CASSLGGRYSPLHF.

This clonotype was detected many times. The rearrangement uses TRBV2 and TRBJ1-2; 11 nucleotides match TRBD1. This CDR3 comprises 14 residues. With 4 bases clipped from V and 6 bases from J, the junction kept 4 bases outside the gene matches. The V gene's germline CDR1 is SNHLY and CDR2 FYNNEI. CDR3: CASSGGQGANGYTF. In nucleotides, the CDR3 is TGTGCCAGCAGTGGAGGACAGGGGGCGAATGGCTACACCTTC.

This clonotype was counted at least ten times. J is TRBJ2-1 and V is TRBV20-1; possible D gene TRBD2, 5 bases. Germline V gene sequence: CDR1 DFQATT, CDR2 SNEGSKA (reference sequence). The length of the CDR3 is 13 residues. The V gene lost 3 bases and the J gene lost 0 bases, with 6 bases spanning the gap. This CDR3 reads CSASRDSYNEQFF. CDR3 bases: TGCAGTGCTAGCCGGGACTCCTACAATGAGCAGTTCTTC.

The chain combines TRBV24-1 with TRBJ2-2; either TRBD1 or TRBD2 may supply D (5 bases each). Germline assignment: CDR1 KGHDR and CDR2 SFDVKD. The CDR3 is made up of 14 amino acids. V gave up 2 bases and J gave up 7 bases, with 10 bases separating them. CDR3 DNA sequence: TGTGCCACCAGTGATTGGGGACCGAGCGGGGAGCTGTTTTTT. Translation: CATSDWGPSGELFF.

CDR3 nucleotides: TGTGCCAGCACCGGGACTGGGAATTACGAGCAGTACTTC. This translates into CASTGTGNYEQYF. The chain has TRBV12-3 or TRBV12-4 and TRBJ2-7; tentatively, D is TRBD2 (6 bases). This CDR3 has 13 amino acids. Trimming cost V 7 bases and J 4 bases, with 14 bases left between them.

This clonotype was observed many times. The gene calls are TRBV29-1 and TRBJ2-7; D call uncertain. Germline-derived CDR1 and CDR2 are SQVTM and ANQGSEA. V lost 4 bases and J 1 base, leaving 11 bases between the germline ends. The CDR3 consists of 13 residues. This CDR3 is CSVVGGLSYEQYF. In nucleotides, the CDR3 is TGCAGCGTTGTGGGTGGGCTTTCCTACGAGCAGTACTTC.

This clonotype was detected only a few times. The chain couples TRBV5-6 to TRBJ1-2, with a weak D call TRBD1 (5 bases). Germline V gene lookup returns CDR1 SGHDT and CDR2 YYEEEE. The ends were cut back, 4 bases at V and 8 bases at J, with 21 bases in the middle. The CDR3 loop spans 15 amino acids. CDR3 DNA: TGTGCCAGCAGCCTTTCCGCTTTCAGGGTCCAAGGCTACACCTTC. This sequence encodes CASSLSAFRVQGYTF. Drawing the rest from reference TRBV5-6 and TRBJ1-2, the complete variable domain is DAGVTQSPTHLIKTRGQQVTLRCSPKSGHDTVSWYQQALGQGPQFIFQYYEEEERQRGNFPDRFSGHQFPNYSSELNVNALLLGDSALYLCASSLSAFRVQGYTFGSGTRLTVV.

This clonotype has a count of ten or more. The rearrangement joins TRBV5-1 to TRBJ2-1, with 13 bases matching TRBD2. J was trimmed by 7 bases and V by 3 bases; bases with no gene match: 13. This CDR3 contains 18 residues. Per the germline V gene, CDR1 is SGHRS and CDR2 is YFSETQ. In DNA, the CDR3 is TGCGCCAGCAGCTCCTTTACTAGCGGGAGGGGGCACAGGAATGAGCAGTTCTTC. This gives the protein CASSSFTSGRGHRNEQFF.

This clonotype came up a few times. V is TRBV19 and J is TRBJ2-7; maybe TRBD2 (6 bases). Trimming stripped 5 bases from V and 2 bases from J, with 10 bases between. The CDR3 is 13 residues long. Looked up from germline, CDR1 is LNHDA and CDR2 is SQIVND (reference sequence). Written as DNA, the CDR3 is TGTGCCAGTAGTGGAGGGGACCCCTACGAGCAGTACTTC. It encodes CASSGGDPYEQYF.

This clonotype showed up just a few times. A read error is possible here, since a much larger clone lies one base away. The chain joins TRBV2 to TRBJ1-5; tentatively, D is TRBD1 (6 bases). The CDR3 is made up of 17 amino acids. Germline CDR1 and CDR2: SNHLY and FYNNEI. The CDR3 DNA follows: TGTGCCAGCGGGGGGGATACAGGGAAAAATAGCAATCAGTCCCAGCATTTT. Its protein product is CASGGDTGKNSNQSQHF.

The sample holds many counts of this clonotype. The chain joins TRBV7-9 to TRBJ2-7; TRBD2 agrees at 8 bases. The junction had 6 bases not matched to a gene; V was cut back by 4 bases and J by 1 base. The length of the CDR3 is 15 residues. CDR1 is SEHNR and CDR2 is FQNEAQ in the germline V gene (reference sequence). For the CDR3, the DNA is TGTGCCAGCAGCTCCACCGGGACTAGTTCCTACGAGCAGTACTTC. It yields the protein CASSSTGTSSYEQYF.

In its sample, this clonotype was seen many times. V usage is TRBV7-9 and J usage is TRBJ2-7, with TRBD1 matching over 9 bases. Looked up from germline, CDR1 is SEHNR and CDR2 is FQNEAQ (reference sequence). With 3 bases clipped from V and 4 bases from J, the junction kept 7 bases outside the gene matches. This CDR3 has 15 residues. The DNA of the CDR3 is TGTGCCAGCAGCTTGGGTTGGGGACAGGGTTACGAGCAGTACTTC. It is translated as CASSLGWGQGYEQYF.

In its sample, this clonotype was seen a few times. CDR3 nucleotide sequence: TGTGCCAGCAGCTGGCTAGCGGGGGGCACAGATACGCAGTATTTT. Translation gives CASSWLAGGTDTQYF. The chain employs TRBV5-4 and TRBJ2-3; 10 positions match TRBD2. With 3 bases clipped from V and 1 base from J, the junction kept 2 bases outside the gene matches. The length of the CDR3 is 15 residues. The germline V gene encodes CDR1 SGHNT and CDR2 YYREEE (reference sequence).

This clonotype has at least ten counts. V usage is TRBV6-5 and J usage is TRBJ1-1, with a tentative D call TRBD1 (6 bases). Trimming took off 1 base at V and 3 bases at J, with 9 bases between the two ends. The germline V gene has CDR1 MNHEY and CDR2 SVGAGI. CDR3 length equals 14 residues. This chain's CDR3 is CASSYLKGDTEAFF. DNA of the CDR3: TGTGCCAGCAGTTACTTGAAGGGGGACACTGAAGCTTTCTTT.

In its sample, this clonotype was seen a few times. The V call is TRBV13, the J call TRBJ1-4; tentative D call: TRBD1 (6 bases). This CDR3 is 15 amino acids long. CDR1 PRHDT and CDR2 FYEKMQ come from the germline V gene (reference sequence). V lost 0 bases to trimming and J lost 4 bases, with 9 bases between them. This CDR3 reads CASSLGGAGNEKLFF. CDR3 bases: TGTGCCAGCAGCTTAGGGGGGGCTGGTAATGAAAAACTGTTTTTT. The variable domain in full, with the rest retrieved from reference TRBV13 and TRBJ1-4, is AAGVIQSPRHLIKEKRETATLKCYPIPRHDTVYWYQQGPGQDPQFLISFYEKMQSDKGSIPDRFSAQQFSDYHSELNMSSLELGDSALYFCASSLGGAGNEKLFFGSGTQLSVL.

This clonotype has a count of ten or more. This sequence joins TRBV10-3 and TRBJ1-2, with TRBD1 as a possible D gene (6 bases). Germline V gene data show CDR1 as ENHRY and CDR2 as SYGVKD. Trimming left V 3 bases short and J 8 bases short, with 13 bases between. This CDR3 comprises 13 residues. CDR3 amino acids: CAISEVDSGGYTF. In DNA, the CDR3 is TGTGCCATCAGTGAAGTGGACAGCGGAGGCTACACCTTC.

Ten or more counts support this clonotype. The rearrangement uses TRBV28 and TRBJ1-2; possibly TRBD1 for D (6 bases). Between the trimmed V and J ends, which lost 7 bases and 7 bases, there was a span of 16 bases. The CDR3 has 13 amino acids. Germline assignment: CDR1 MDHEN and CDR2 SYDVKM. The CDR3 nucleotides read TGTGCCAGCAAAAGGGCAGGGGCACGTGGCTACACCTTC. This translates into CASKRAGARGYTF.

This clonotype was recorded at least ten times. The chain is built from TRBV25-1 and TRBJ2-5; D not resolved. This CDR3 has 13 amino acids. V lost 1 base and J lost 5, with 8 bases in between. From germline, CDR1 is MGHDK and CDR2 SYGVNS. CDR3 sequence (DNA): TGTGCCAGCAGTGAATGGTACGGGGAGACCCAGTACTTC. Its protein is CASSEWYGETQYF.

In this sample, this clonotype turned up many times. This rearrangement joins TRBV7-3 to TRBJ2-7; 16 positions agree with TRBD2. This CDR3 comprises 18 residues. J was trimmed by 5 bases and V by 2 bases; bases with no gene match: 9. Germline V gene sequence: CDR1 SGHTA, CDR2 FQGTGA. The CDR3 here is CASSLEGLAGGRRNEQYF. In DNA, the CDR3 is TGTGCCAGCAGCTTAGAGGGACTAGCGGGAGGGAGGAGGAACGAGCAGTACTTC.

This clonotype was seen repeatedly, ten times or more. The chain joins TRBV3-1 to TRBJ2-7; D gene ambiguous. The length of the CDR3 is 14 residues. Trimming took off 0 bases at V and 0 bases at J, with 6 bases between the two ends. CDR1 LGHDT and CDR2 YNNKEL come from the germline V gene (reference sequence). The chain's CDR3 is CASSQEGSSYEQYF. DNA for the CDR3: TGTGCCAGCAGCCAAGAGGGGTCCTCCTACGAGCAGTACTTC.

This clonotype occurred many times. This CDR3 reads CASSYGGINTGELFF. CDR3 DNA: TGTGCCAGCAGTTACGGGGGAATAAACACCGGGGAGCTGTTTTTT. The rearrangement joins TRBV6-5 to TRBJ2-2; D is possibly TRBD1 or TRBD2 (5 bases each). Germline V gene sequence: CDR1 MNHEY, CDR2 SVGAGI. V shed 2 bases and J shed 2 bases, with 9 bases lying between them. This CDR3 has 15 amino acids.

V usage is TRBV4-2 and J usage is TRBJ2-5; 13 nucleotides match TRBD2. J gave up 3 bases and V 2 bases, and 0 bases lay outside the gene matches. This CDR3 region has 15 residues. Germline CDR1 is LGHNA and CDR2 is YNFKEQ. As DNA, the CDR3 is TGTGCCAGCAGCCAAACTAGCGGGAGGGAAGAGACCCAGTACTTC. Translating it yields CASSQTSGREETQYF.

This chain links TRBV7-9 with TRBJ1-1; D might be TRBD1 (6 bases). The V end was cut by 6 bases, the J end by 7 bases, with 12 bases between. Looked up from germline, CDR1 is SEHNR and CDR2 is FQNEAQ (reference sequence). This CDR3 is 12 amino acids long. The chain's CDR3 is CASRGTDSEAFF. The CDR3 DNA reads TGTGCCAGCAGGGGAACGGACAGTGAAGCTTTCTTT. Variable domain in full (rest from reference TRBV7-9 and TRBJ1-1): DTGVSQNPRHKITKRGQNVTFRCDPISEHNRLYWYRQTLGQGPEFLTYFQNEAQLEKSRLLSDRFSAERPKGSFSTLEIQRTEQGDSAMYLCASRGTDSEAFFGQGTRLTVV.

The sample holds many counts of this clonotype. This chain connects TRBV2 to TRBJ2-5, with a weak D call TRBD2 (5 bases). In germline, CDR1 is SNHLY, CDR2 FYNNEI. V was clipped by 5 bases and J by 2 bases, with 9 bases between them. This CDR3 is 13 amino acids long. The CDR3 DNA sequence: TGTGCCAGCAGTCAACTAGTGCAAGAGACCCAGTACTTC. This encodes CASSQLVQETQYF.

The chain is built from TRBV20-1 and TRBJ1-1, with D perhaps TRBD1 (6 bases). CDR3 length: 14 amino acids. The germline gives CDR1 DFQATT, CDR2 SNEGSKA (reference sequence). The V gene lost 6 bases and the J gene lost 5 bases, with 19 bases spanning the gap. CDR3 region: CSAQWGGRGTEAFF. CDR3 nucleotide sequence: TGCAGTGCCCAATGGGGGGGCCGAGGGACTGAAGCTTTCTTT.

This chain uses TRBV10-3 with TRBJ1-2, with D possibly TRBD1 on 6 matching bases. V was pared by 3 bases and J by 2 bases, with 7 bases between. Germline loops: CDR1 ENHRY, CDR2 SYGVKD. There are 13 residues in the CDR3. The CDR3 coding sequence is TGTGCCATCAGTGATACAGGGAACTATGGCTACACCTTC. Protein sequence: CAISDTGNYGYTF.

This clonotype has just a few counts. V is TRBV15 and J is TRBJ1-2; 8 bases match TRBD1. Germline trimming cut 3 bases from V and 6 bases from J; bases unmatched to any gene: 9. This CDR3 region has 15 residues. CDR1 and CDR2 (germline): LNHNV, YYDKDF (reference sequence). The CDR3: CATSSLGTGLNGYTF. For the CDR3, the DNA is TGTGCCACCAGCAGTCTCGGGACAGGATTAAATGGCTACACCTTC.

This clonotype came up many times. CDR3 in amino acids: CASSFRESRPGANVLTF. The DNA of the CDR3 is TGTGCCAGCAGTTTCCGGGAAAGTCGGCCTGGGGCCAACGTCCTGACTTTC. The rearrangement joins TRBV12-3 or TRBV12-4 to TRBJ2-6, with a weak D call TRBD2 (5 bases). Trimming took off 3 bases at V and 2 bases at J, with 14 bases between the two ends. The CDR3 has 17 amino acids.

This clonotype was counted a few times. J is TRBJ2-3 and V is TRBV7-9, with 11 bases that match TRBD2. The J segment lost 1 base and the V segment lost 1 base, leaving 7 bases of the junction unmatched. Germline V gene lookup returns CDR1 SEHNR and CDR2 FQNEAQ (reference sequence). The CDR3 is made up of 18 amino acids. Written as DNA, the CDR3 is TGTGCCAGCAGCTTAGGGACTAGCGGGTCTCGGGGCACAGATACGCAGTATTTT. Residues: CASSLGTSGSRGTDTQYF.